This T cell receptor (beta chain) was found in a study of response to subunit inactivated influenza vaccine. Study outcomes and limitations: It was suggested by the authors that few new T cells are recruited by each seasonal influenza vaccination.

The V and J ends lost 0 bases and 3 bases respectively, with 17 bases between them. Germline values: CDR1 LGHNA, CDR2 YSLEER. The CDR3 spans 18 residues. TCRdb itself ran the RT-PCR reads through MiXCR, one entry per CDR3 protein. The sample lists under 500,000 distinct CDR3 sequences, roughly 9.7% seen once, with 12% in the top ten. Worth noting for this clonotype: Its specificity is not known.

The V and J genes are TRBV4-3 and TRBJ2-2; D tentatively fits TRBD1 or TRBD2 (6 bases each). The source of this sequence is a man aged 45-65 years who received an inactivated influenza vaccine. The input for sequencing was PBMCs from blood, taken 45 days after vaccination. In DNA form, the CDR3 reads TGCGCCAGCAGCCAAGATCCGGTGGGGGGCGCCTACACCGGGGAGCTGTTTTTT. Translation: CASSQDPVGGAYTGELFF.